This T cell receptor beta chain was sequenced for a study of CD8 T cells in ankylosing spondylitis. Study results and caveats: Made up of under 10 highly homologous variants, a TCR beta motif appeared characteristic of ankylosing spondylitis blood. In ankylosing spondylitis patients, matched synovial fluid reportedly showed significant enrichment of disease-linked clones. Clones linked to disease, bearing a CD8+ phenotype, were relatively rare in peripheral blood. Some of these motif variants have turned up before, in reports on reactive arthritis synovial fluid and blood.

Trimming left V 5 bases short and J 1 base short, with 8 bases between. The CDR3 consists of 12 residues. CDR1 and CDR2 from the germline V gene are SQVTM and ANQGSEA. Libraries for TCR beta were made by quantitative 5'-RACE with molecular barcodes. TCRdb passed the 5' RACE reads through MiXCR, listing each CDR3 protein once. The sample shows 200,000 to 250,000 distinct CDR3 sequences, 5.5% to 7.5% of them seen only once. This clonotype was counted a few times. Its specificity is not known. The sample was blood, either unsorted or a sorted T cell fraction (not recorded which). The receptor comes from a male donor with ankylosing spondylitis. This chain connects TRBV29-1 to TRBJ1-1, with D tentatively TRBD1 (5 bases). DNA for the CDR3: TGCAGCGTTCGCGGGGGGAACACTGAAGCTTTCTTT. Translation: CSVRGGNTEAFF.